A single sample gave rise to the 24 T cell receptor beta chains below, sequenced in a study of T cell responses to AZD1222 COVID-19 vaccine. Using immunoSEQ multiplex PCR, the repertoire was profiled, and TCRdb retains in-frame clones only, with some absent. The sample includes around 130,000 clones, around 83% of them seen just once. This specimen consisted of peripheral blood, obtained on day 0 of AZD1222 vaccination. Source of these receptors: an adult in good health.

The CDR3 here is CASSQDGLAGIYEQYF. Written as DNA, the CDR3 is TGCGCCAGCAGCCAAGACGGGCTAGCGGGAATCTACGAGCAGTACTTC. This chain links TRBV4-1 with TRBJ2-7, with TRBD2 identical over 9 bases. The CDR3 covers 16 residues. V was clipped by 0 bases and J by 3 bases; unmatched bases: 6. CDR1 is MGHRA, CDR2 YSYEKL, per germline.

This clone was counted once. The chain carries TRBV5-4 and TRBJ2-1, with TRBD1 as a possible D gene (6 bases). From germline, CDR1 is SGHNT and CDR2 YYREEE (reference sequence). Trimming removed 4 bases from V and 8 bases from J, with 19 bases in between. The CDR3 covers 15 residues. The DNA of the CDR3 is TGTGCCAGCAGCCAACAGGGATTTCCTACCGATGAGCAGTTCTTC. This translates into CASSQQGFPTDEQFF.

This clone showed up just once. The chain couples TRBV2 to TRBJ1-4; 11 bases line up with TRBD1. CDR1 SNHLY and CDR2 FYNNEI come from the germline V gene. V shed 8 bases, J shed 8 bases, and the junction held 10 bases outside the gene matches. CDR3 length equals 15 residues. The CDR3 region has the DNA TGTGCCAGCCTCGGGGACAGGGGGAACCGAGAAAAACTGTTTTTT. Protein: CASLGDRGNREKLFF.

This clone was recorded a few times. The chain uses TRBV5-6 and TRBJ2-7; 9 nucleotides line up with TRBD1. CDR1 is SGHDT and CDR2 is YYEEEE in the germline V gene. V shed 1 base and J 6 bases; nucleotides not matched to a gene: 8. There are 15 residues in the CDR3. CDR3: CASSLLGQGIREQYF. The DNA of the CDR3 is TGTGCCAGCAGCTTGTTGGGACAGGGAATTCGCGAGCAGTACTTC.

The chain recombines TRBV30 with TRBJ2-2; possible D gene TRBD2, 5 bases. CDR3 length: 17 amino acids. Trimming left V 0 bases short and J 5 bases short, with 19 bases between. Per germline, CDR1 GTSNPN and CDR2 SVGIG (reference sequence). In nucleotides, the CDR3 is TGTGCCTGGAGTGTACATTTCGTAGGGCCGGGAACCGGGGAGCTGTTTTTT. Residues: CAWSVHFVGPGTGELFF.

A single count supports this clone. The chain recombines TRBV7-3 with TRBJ2-2; 9 bases map to TRBD1. Per germline, CDR1 SGHTA and CDR2 FQGTGA. This CDR3 comprises 16 residues. Trimming cost V 2 bases and J 1 base; bases outside gene matches: 2. CDR3 sequence (DNA): TGTGCCAGCAGCTTAGGGGGACAGGGGAACACCGGGGAGCTGTTTTTT. Protein sequence: CASSLGGQGNTGELFF.

This rearrangement joins TRBV2 to TRBJ2-3; no clear D gene. The ends were cut back, 5 bases at V and 1 base at J, with 13 bases in the middle. Germline V gene data show CDR1 as SNHLY and CDR2 as FYNNEI. This CDR3 spans 15 amino acids. CDR3 region: CASSPDFRGTDTQYF. CDR3 coding DNA: TGTGCCAGCAGTCCTGATTTCCGGGGCACAGATACGCAGTATTTT.

This sequence joins TRBV5-1 and TRBJ2-5; D perhaps matches TRBD2 (6 bases). Trimming pared 4 bases from V and 2 bases from J, leaving 12 bases between. The CDR3 totals 14 residues. Germline V gene sequence: CDR1 SGHRS, CDR2 YFSETQ. The CDR3 loop reads CASSGGYGQETQYF. CDR3 nucleotide sequence: TGCGCCAGCAGCGGGGGGTACGGGCAAGAGACCCAGTACTTC.

The V and J genes are TRBV5-6 and TRBJ2-7; D gene uncertain. The CDR3 has 16 residues. The V gene lost 0 bases and the J gene lost 3 bases, with 16 bases spanning the gap. CDR1 and CDR2 (germline): SGHDT, YYEEEE. In DNA form, the CDR3 reads TGTGCCAGCAGCTTGGTCGTCGACTTGACCTACTACGAGCAGTACTTC. It codes for CASSLVVDLTYYEQYF.

In its sample, this clone was seen a few times. The gene calls are TRBV27 and TRBJ1-2; D is uncertain. V was cut by 6 bases and J by 3 bases, with 17 bases left in between. This CDR3 contains 15 residues. Germline V lookup: CDR1 MNHEY, CDR2 SMNVEV (reference sequence). The CDR3 reads CASSRLRGGDYGYTF. The DNA of the CDR3 is TGTGCCAGCAGCCGCCTCCGGGGTGGGGACTATGGCTACACCTTC.

The chain uses TRBV7-2 and TRBJ1-4; D is perhaps TRBD1 (5 bases). The germline V and J ends were trimmed by 5 bases and 7 bases, with 14 bases remaining between them. CDR3 length: 14 residues. From germline, CDR1 is SGHTA and CDR2 FQGNSA. The CDR3 reads CASSPGFVGEKLFF. CDR3 DNA sequence: TGTGCCAGCAGCCCAGGGTTTGTTGGTGAAAAACTGTTTTTT.

The V call is TRBV4-1, the J call TRBJ2-7; D unresolved. This CDR3 is built from 16 residues. From germline, CDR1 is MGHRA and CDR2 YSYEKL. V lost 4 bases to trimming and J lost 4 bases, with 20 bases between them. CDR3 coding DNA: TGCGCCAGCAGCCTTCCAAGGGCAGGCCACGAGTACGAGCAGTACTTC. As protein: CASSLPRAGHEYEQYF.

This rearrangement joins TRBV7-8 to TRBJ1-1; D unclear. Trimming shortened V by 3 bases and J by 1 base, and 6 bases separated the two germline ends. Germline V gene sequence: CDR1 SGHVS, CDR2 FQNEAQ. CDR3 length: 13 residues. CDR3 coding DNA: TGTGCCAGCAGCTTTAATAGGAACACTGAAGCTTTCTTT. This gives the protein CASSFNRNTEAFF.

In DNA, the CDR3 is TGTGCCAGCAGCCAAGATCAGGCCTTATGGGGCTACACCTTC. This encodes CASSQDQALWGYTF. V is TRBV3-1 (or the pseudogene TRBV3-2) and J is TRBJ1-2, with unresolved D. Trimming cost V 0 bases and J 8 bases, with 13 bases left between them. Germline CDR1 reads LGHDT; CDR2 reads YNNKEL (reference sequence). CDR3 size: 14 residues.

This sequence joins TRBV30 and TRBJ2-1; TRBD2 agrees at 10 bases. The CDR3 runs 17 residues. The V and J ends lost 5 bases and 4 bases, in that order; junction bases with no gene match: 14. Germline V CDR1 and CDR2: GTSNPN, SVGIG (reference sequence). CDR3 DNA: TGTGCCTGGGTCCAGACAGGGACTAGCGTCTTATACAATGAGCAGTTCTTC. Residues: CAWVQTGTSVLYNEQFF.

V is TRBV29-1 and J is TRBJ2-2; D is undetermined. The ends were cut back, 6 bases at V and 4 bases at J, with 9 bases in the middle. The V gene's germline CDR1 is SQVTM and CDR2 ANQGSEA. CDR3 length: 12 amino acids. The CDR3 protein is CSVGPTTGELFF. The DNA for the CDR3 is TGCAGCGTCGGTCCGACCACCGGGGAGCTGTTTTTT.

The chain joins TRBV9 to TRBJ2-7; 11 bases line up with TRBD1. The CDR3 has 17 amino acids. Germline assignment: CDR1 SGDLS and CDR2 YYNGEE. J lost 5 bases, V lost 0 bases, and 10 bases had no gene match. CDR3 in DNA: TGTGCCAGCAGCGTAGGGGACAGGGGGTATGAAGTGGACGAGCAGTACTTC. Translating gives CASSVGDRGYEVDEQYF. Using reference TRBV9 and TRBJ2-7 for the parts outside the CDR3, the full variable domain is DSGVTQTPKHLITATGQRVTLRCSPRSGDLSVYWYQQSLDQGLQFLIQYYNGEERAKGNILERFSAQQFPDLHSELNLSSLELGDSALYFCASSVGDRGYEVDEQYFGPGTRLTVT.

This clone appeared once. The chain employs TRBV5-1 and TRBJ2-1; D is unresolved. Germline lookup yields CDR1 SGHRS and CDR2 YFSETQ. The CDR3 loop spans 13 amino acids. The V end lost 0 bases, the J end lost 5 bases, and 6 bases lay between the germline ends. CDR3 DNA sequence: TGCGCCAGCAGCTTGGGAGTTAACAATGAGCAGTTCTTC. Translation: CASSLGVNNEQFF.

A single count supports this clone. The chain links TRBV5-6 to TRBJ2-5; no firm D call. CDR3 length equals 14 residues. Germline-derived CDR1 and CDR2 are SGHDT and YYEEEE. V dropped 0 bases and J dropped 0 bases, with 6 bases sitting between them. CDR3 amino acids: CASSLGRYQETQYF. Here the CDR3 DNA reads TGTGCCAGCAGCTTGGGTCGGTACCAAGAGACCCAGTACTTC.

This clone was recorded once. The chain links TRBV10-2 to TRBJ2-1; D may be TRBD2 (5 bases). Germline loops: CDR1 WSHSY, CDR2 SAAADI. The length of the CDR3 is 13 residues. V was shortened by 4 bases and J by 6 bases, with 10 bases between the two germline ends. CDR3 sequence reads: CASSVRAVNEQFF. Here the CDR3 DNA reads TGCGCCAGCAGTGTTCGAGCGGTCAATGAGCAGTTCTTC.

This clone was picked up one time. The rearrangement joins TRBV5-5 to TRBJ2-7; TRBD1 might be the D (5 bases). Per the germline V gene, CDR1 is SGHKS and CDR2 is YYEKEE (reference sequence). V was clipped by 0 bases and J by 8 bases, with 18 bases between them. This CDR3 is 15 amino acids long. CDR3 sequence reads: CASSLGGNSYGQQYF. CDR3 bases: TGTGCCAGCAGCTTGGGGGGCAACTCCTACGGCCAGCAGTACTTC.

This chain joins TRBV19 and TRBJ2-5; 7 nucleotides line up with TRBD1. Germline loops: CDR1 LNHDA, CDR2 SQIVND (reference sequence). The ends lost 4 bases at V and 0 bases at J; junction bases unmatched: 2. This CDR3 is built from 14 residues. CDR3 region: CASSTDRDQETQYF. CDR3 in DNA: TGTGCCAGTAGTACCGACAGGGACCAAGAGACCCAGTACTTC. The full variable domain, completed using reference TRBV19 and TRBJ2-5, is DGGITQSPKYLFRKEGQNVTLSCEQNLNHDAMYWYRQDPGQGLRLIYYSQIVNDFQKGDIAEGYSVSREKKESFPLTVTSAQKNPTAFYLCASSTDRDQETQYFGPGTRLLVL.

This sequence joins TRBV30 and TRBJ2-1; no clear D gene. Trimming cost V 0 bases and J 1 base, with 4 bases left between them. CDR1 is GTSNPN and CDR2 is SVGIG in the germline V gene (reference sequence). The CDR3 spans 13 residues. CDR3 DNA sequence: TGTGCCTGGAGTGTGGATTCCTACAATGAGCAGTTCTTC. Encoded protein: CAWSVDSYNEQFF.

The chain links TRBV5-1 to TRBJ1-6; the match to TRBD1 covers 9 bases. The CDR3 runs 15 residues. Germline CDR1 SGHRS, CDR2 YFSETQ. V lost 5 bases to trimming and J lost 8 bases; unmatched junction nucleotides: 8. The CDR3 protein is CASSWAGQGDSPLHF. The CDR3, as DNA: TGCGCCAGCAGTTGGGCGGGACAGGGAGATTCACCCCTCCACTTT.